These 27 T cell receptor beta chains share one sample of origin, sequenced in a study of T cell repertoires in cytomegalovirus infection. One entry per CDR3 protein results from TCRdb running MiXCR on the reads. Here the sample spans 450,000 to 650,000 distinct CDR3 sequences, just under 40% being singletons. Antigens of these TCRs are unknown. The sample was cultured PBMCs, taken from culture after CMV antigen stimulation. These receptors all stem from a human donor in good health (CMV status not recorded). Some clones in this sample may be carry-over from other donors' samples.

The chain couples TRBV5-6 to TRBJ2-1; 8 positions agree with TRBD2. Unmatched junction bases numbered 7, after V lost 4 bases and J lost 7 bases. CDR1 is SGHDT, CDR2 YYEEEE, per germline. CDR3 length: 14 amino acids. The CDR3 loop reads CASSPHGTRNEQFF. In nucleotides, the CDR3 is TGTGCCAGCAGCCCCCACGGGACTAGAAATGAGCAGTTCTTC.

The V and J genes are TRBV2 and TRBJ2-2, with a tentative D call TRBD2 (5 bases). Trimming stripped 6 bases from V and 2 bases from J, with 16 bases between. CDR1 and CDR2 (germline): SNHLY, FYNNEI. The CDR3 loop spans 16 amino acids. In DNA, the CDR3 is TGTGCCAGCAGGACTCGGGATGCTACTAACACCGGGGAGCTGTTTTTT. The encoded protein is CASRTRDATNTGELFF.

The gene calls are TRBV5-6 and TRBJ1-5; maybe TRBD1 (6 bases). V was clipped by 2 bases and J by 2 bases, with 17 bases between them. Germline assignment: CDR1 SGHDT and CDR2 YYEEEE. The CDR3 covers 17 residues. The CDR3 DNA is TGTGCCAGCAGCTTATCCCCTTATGGGGGCGGCAATCAGCCCCAGCATTTT. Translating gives CASSLSPYGGGNQPQHF.

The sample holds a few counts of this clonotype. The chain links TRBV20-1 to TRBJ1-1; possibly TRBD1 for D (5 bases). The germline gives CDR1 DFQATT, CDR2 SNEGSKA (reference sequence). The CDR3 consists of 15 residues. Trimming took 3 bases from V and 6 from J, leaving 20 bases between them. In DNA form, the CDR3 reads TGCAGTGCTAGCCCCCCTGGGCCGACGGGGCCTGAAGCTTTCTTT. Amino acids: CSASPPGPTGPEAFF.

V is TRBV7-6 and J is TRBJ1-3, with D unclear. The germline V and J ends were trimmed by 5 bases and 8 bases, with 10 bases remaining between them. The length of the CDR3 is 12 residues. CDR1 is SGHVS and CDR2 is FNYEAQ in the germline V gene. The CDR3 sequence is CASSTEADTIYF. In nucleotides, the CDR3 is TGTGCCAGCAGCACAGAGGCGGACACCATATATTTT.

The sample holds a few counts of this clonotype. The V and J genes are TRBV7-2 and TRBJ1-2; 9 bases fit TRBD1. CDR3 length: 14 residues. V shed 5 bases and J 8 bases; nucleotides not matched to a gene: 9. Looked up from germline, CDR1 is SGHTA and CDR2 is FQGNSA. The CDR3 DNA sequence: TGTGCCAGCAGCCAACCGGGACAGGGTTTCGGCTACACCTTC. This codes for CASSQPGQGFGYTF.

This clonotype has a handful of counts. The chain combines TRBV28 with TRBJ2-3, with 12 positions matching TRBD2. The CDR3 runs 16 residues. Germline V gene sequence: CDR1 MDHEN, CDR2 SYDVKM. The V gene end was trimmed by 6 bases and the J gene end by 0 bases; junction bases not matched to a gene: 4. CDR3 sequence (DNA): TGTGCCAGCAGGGATGGGACTAGCGGGAGCACAGATACGCAGTATTTT. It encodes CASRDGTSGSTDTQYF.

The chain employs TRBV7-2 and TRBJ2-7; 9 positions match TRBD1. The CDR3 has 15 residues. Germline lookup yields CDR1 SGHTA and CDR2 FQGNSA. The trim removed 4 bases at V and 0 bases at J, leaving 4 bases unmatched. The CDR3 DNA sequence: TGTGCCAGCAGCTCTGGACAGGGGCCCTCCTACGAGCAGTACTTC. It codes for CASSSGQGPSYEQYF.

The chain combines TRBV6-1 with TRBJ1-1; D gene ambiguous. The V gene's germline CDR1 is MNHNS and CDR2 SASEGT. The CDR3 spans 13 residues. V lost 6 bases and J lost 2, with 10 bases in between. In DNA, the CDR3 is TGTGCCAGCAGCGGACTAATCAACACTGAAGCTTTCTTT. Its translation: CASSGLINTEAFF.

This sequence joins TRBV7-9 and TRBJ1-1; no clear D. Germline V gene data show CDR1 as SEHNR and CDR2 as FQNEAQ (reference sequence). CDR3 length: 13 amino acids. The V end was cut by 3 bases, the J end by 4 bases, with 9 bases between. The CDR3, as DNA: TGTGCCAGCAGCTTCCTGATGGGCACTGAAGCTTTCTTT. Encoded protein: CASSFLMGTEAFF.

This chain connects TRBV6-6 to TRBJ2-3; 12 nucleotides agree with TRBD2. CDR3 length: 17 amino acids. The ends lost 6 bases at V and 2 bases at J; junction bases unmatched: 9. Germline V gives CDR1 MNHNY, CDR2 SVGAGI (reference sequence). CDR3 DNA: TGTGCCAGCAGCTCTACCGCTAGCGGGAGGGTCACAGATACGCAGTATTTT. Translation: CASSSTASGRVTDTQYF.

The DNA of the CDR3 is TGTGCCAGCAGCCAAGGACTAGCGGGAGCCGGGGAGCTGTTTTTT. As protein: CASSQGLAGAGELFF. V usage is TRBV7-9 and J usage is TRBJ2-2; TRBD2 matches 13 bases. Germline V CDR1 and CDR2: SEHNR, FQNEAQ (reference sequence). The length of the CDR3 is 15 residues. The J segment lost 6 bases and the V segment lost 5 bases, leaving 3 bases of the junction unmatched. The variable domain in full, with the rest retrieved from reference TRBV7-9 and TRBJ2-2, is DTGVSQNPRHKITKRGQNVTFRCDPISEHNRLYWYRQTLGQGPEFLTYFQNEAQLEKSRLLSDRFSAERPKGSFSTLEIQRTEQGDSAMYLCASSQGLAGAGELFFGEGSRLTVL.

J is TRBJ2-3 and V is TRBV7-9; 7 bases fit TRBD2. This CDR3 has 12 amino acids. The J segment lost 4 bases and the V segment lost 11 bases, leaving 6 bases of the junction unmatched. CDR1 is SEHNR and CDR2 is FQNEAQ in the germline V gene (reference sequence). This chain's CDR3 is CASKGGADTQYF. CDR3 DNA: TGTGCCTCCAAGGGAGGGGCAGATACGCAGTATTTT.

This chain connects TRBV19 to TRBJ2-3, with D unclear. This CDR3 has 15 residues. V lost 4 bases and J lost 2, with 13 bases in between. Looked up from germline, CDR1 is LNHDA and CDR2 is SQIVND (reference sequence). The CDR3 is CASSNRIENTDTQYF. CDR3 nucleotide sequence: TGTGCCAGTAGTAATAGGATTGAGAACACAGATACGCAGTATTTT.

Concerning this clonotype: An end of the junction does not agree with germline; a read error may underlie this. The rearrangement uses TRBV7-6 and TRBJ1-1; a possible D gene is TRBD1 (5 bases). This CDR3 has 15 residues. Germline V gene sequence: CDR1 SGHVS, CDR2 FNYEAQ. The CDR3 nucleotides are TGTGCCAGCAGCTTGGGCCAAGGGGTGAAAACTGAAGCTTTCTTT. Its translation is CASSLGQGVKTEAFF.

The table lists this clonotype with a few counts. The CDR3 spells CSAYAGYEQYF. The CDR3 DNA follows: TGCAGTGCCTATGCCGGGTACGAGCAGTACTTC. The J gene is TRBJ2-7, the V gene TRBV20-1; no definite D call. Deletions cut 6 bases from V and 4 bases from J, with 10 bases between. Germline V gives CDR1 DFQATT, CDR2 SNEGSKA (reference sequence). The CDR3 covers 11 residues.

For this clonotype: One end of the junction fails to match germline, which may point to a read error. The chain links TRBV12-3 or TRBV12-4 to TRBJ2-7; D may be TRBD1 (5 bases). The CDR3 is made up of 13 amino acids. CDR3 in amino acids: CASSQYSARGKRF. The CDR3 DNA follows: TGTGCCAGCAGTCAATACTCAGCAAGGGGTAAGAGGTTC.

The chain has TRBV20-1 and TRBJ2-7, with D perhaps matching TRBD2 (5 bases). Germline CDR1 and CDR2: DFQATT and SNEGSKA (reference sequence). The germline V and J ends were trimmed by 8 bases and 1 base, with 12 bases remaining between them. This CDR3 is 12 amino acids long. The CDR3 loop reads CSSGRASYEQYF. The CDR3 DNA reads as TGCAGTTCGGGAAGGGCATCCTACGAGCAGTACTTC.

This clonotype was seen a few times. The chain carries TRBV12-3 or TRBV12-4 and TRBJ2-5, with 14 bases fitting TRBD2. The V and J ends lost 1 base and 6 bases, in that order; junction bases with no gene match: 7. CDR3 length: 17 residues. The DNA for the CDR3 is TGTGCCAGCAGTTTAGGGGGACTAGCGGGAGTCAAGAAGACCCAGTACTTC. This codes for CASSLGGLAGVKKTQYF.

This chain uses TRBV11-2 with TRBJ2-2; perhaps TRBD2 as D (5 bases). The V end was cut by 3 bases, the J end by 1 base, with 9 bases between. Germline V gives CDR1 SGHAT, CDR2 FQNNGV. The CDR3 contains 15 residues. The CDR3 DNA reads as TGTGCCAGCAGCTTCGTAGCGCTGAACACCGGGGAGCTGTTTTTT. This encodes CASSFVALNTGELFF.

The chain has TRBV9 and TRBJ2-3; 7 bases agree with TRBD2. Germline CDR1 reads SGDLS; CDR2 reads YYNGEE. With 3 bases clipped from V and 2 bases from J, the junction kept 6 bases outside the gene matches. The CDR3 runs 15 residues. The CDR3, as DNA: TGTGCCAGCAGCGGTAGGACTAGTCTCACAGATACGCAGTATTTT. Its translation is CASSGRTSLTDTQYF.

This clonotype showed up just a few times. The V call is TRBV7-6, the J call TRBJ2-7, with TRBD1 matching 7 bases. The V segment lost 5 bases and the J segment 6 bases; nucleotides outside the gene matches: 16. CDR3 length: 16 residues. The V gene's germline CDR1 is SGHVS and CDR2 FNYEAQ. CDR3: CASSGRGRGSEVEQYF. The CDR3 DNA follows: TGTGCCAGCAGCGGTAGGGGGCGTGGCAGTGAAGTCGAGCAGTACTTC. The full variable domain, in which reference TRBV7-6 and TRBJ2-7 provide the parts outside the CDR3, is GAGVSQSPRYKVTKRGQDVALRCDPISGHVSLYWYRQALGQGPEFLTYFNYEAQQDKSGLPNDRFSAERPEGSISTLTIQRTEQRDSAMYRCASSGRGRGSEVEQYFGPGTRLTVT.

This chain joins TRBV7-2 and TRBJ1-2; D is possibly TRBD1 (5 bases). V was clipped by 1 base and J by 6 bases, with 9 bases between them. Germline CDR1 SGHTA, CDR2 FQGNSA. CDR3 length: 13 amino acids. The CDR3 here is CASSLGQRDGYTF. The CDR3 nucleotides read TGTGCCAGCAGCTTAGGACAGAGGGATGGCTACACCTTC.

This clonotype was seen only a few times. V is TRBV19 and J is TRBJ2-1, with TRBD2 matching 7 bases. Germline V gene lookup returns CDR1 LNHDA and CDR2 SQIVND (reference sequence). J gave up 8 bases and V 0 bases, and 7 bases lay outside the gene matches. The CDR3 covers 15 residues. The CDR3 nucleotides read TGTGCCAGTAGTATAGACCCCGGGACTAACCATGAGCAGTTCTTC. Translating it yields CASSIDPGTNHEQFF. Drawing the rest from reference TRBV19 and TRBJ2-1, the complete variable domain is DGGITQSPKYLFRKEGQNVTLSCEQNLNHDAMYWYRQDPGQGLRLIYYSQIVNDFQKGDIAEGYSVSREKKESFPLTVTSAQKNPTAFYLCASSIDPGTNHEQFFGPGTRLTVL.

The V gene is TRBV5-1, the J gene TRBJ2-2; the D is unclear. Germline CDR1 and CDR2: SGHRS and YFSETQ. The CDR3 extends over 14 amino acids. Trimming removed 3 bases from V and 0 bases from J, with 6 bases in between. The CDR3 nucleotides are TGCGCCAGCAGCTCCATTTCGAACACCGGGGAGCTGTTTTTT. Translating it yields CASSSISNTGELFF.

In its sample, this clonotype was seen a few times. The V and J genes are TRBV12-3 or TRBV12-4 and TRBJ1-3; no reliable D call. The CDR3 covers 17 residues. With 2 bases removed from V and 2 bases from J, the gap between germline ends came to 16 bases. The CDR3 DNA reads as TGTGCCAGCAGTTTATCGGGTCGGCTAGGCCCTGGAAACACCATATATTTT. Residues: CASSLSGRLGPGNTIYF.

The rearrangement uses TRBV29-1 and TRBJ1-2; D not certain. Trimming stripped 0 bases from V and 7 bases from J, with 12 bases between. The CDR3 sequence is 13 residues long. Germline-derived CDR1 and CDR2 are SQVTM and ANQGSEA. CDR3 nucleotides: TGCAGCGTTGAAGATCTTGGAGTCTTTGGCTACACCTTC. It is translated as CSVEDLGVFGYTF. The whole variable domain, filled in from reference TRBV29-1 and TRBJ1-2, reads SAVISQKPSRDICQRGTSLTIQCQVDSQVTMMFWYRQQPGQSLTLIATANQGSEATYESGFVIDKFPISRPNLTFSTLTVSNMSPEDSSIYLCSVEDLGVFGYTFGSGTRLTVV.